A single sample is the source of the 17 T cell receptor beta chains below, sequenced in a study of blood T cell repertoires in COVID-19. TCRdb keeps only in-frame clones here, not all; method: immunoSEQ multiplex PCR. The repertoire holds 150,000 to 200,000 clones, with roughly 86% as singletons. Source material: peripheral blood. Receptors originate from an elderly woman in a cohort sampled during active or convalescent COVID-19.

The chain couples TRBV19 to TRBJ1-2; D not certain. The germline V gene has CDR1 LNHDA and CDR2 SQIVND (reference sequence). The CDR3 contains 12 residues. The V gene lost 8 bases and the J gene lost 1 base, with 8 bases spanning the gap. The DNA for the CDR3 is TGTGCCAGTTTTGTCGTTAACTATGGCTACACCTTC. Protein product: CASFVVNYGYTF.

The count of this clone is one. V gene TRBV28 combines with J gene TRBJ1-6; 7 bases agree with TRBD1. Germline loops: CDR1 MDHEN, CDR2 SYDVKM. The CDR3 sequence is 14 residues long. With 11 bases clipped from V and 7 bases from J, the junction kept 11 bases outside the gene matches. CDR3: CADSTGTDNSPLHF. The DNA for the CDR3 is TGTGCCGACTCGACCGGGACAGACAATTCACCCCTCCACTTT.

The V gene is TRBV9, the J gene TRBJ2-7; D remains ambiguous. CDR3 size: 14 residues. Trimming took off 2 bases at V and 3 bases at J, with 12 bases between the two ends. Germline V lookup: CDR1 SGDLS, CDR2 YYNGEE. The chain's CDR3 is CASSVPYPYYEQYV. CDR3 DNA: TGTGCCAGCAGCGTTCCGTATCCGTACTACGAGCAGTACGTC.

The J gene is TRBJ1-1, the V gene TRBV7-9, with TRBD1 matching over 11 bases. Per the germline V gene, CDR1 is SEHNR and CDR2 is FQNEAQ (reference sequence). Trimming took 5 bases from V and 3 from J; bases not matched to a gene: 5. The CDR3 sequence is 15 residues long. The CDR3 DNA sequence: TGTGCCAGCAGCCCCCTGGGACAGGGGGACACTGAAGCTTTCTTT. Translated, it gives CASSPLGQGDTEAFF.

The chain couples TRBV2 to TRBJ1-2, with 9 nucleotides matching TRBD1. Trimming took 4 bases from V and 4 from J; bases not matched to a gene: 7. Germline V gene sequence: CDR1 SNHLY, CDR2 FYNNEI. The CDR3 has 15 amino acids. Here the CDR3 DNA reads TGTGCCAGCAGTGTCGGGGGACAGGGAGGCTATGGCTACACCTTC. Translation: CASSVGGQGGYGYTF.

This sequence joins TRBV24-1 and TRBJ1-2; no firm D call. CDR3 length equals 15 residues. The germline V gene encodes CDR1 KGHDR and CDR2 SFDVKD. V lost 2 bases to trimming and J lost 3 bases, with 12 bases between them. Here the CDR3 reads CATSDSGLSDYGYTF. The CDR3 nucleotides are TGTGCCACCAGTGATTCTGGGCTATCCGACTATGGCTACACCTTC.

This clone was recorded only once. J is TRBJ1-2 and V is TRBV19; 8 bases fit TRBD1. V lost 6 bases and J lost 7; bases outside the gene matches: 10. This CDR3 spans 14 amino acids. The germline V gene encodes CDR1 LNHDA and CDR2 SQIVND (reference sequence). The CDR3 region is CASRPAGGAGGYTF. The CDR3 DNA reads TGTGCCAGTAGGCCTGCAGGGGGCGCCGGTGGCTACACCTTC.

V and J are TRBV7-9 and TRBJ1-1; D gene unclear. The CDR3 spans 14 residues. CDR1 is SEHNR and CDR2 is FQNEAQ in the germline V gene (reference sequence). V was cut by 3 bases and J by 3 bases, with 11 bases left in between. CDR3 in amino acids: CASSFPRGYTEAFF. The DNA for the CDR3 is TGTGCCAGCAGCTTCCCGCGGGGATACACTGAAGCTTTCTTT.

The genes are TRBV27 and TRBJ2-1, with D possibly matching TRBD1 (6 bases). Germline V gene sequence: CDR1 MNHEY, CDR2 SMNVEV (reference sequence). The CDR3 runs to 16 residues. Trimming took 2 bases from V and 3 from J, leaving 14 bases between them. CDR3 in amino acids: CASSLIGAGDYNEQFF. The CDR3 DNA reads as TGTGCCAGCAGTTTAATTGGGGCAGGGGACTACAATGAGCAGTTCTTC.

The V and J genes are TRBV12-3 or TRBV12-4 and TRBJ1-2; D call uncertain. This CDR3 is 11 amino acids long. The ends were cut back, 7 bases at V and 4 bases at J, with 7 bases in the middle. For the CDR3, the DNA is TGTGCCAGCACCCCGGGCTATGGCTACACCTTC. This encodes CASTPGYGYTF.

This chain uses TRBV11-2 with TRBJ2-7; the match to TRBD2 covers 8 bases. From germline, CDR1 is SGHAT and CDR2 FQNNGV. V lost 3 bases and J lost 4; bases outside the gene matches: 5. The CDR3 loop spans 14 amino acids. This chain's CDR3 is CASSLALAGYEQYV. Here the CDR3 DNA reads TGTGCCAGCAGCTTGGCCCTAGCGGGTTACGAGCAGTACGTC.

The chain is built from TRBV7-2 and TRBJ1-5; no clear D gene. The V end lost 3 bases, the J end lost 8 bases, and 11 bases lay between the germline ends. Germline V CDR1 and CDR2: SGHTA, FQGNSA. The CDR3 spans 13 residues. The CDR3 DNA reads as TGTGCCAGCAGCTTCTCCGGCGGGGAGCCCCAGCATTTT. Translation gives CASSFSGGEPQHF.

The chain employs TRBV5-1 and TRBJ2-5; no definite D call. Per germline, CDR1 SGHRS and CDR2 YFSETQ. The V end was cut by 5 bases, the J end by 2 bases, with 13 bases between. The CDR3 has 14 residues. DNA of the CDR3: TGCGCCAGCAGACCGAGAAGAAATCAAGAGACCCAGTACTTC. Translating gives CASRPRRNQETQYF.

J is TRBJ1-5 and V is TRBV4-2; tentative D call: TRBD1 (5 bases). The V and J ends lost 0 bases and 3 bases respectively, with 15 bases between them. Germline loops: CDR1 LGHNA, CDR2 YNFKEQ. The CDR3 runs 17 residues. CDR3 sequence reads: CASSQDGRGKNNQPQHF. The DNA for the CDR3 is TGTGCCAGCAGCCAAGACGGCCGGGGGAAGAACAATCAGCCCCAGCATTTT.

V gene TRBV30 combines with J gene TRBJ1-6; D unclear. The CDR3 has 15 residues. The V end was cut by 0 bases, the J end by 10 bases, with 16 bases between. CDR1 is GTSNPN and CDR2 is SVGIG in the germline V gene (reference sequence). The CDR3 DNA reads as TGTGCCTGGAGTGTCGGACCGGGGTCGGCCTCACCCCTCCACTTT. This codes for CAWSVGPGSASPLHF.

The V call is TRBV9, the J call TRBJ1-3; D is unresolved. Germline lookup yields CDR1 SGDLS and CDR2 YYNGEE. The CDR3 runs to 16 residues. With 0 bases removed from V and 3 bases from J, the gap between germline ends came to 13 bases. The CDR3 region has the DNA TGTGCCAGCAGCGTAGCCTCTGAGAATTTTGGAAACACCATATATTTT. It is translated as CASSVASENFGNTIYF.

The chain is built from TRBV19 and TRBJ2-3; 7 nucleotides agree with TRBD2. This CDR3 has 14 residues. CDR1 is LNHDA, CDR2 SQIVND, per germline (reference sequence). V was clipped by 5 bases and J by 0 bases; unmatched bases: 2. The CDR3 DNA follows: TGTGCCAGTAGTGCTAGCGGAAGCACAGATACGCAGTATTTT. It specifies CASSASGSTDTQYF.